What follows is one T cell receptor beta chain and its context. The antigen is not known. These data originate in a study of response to subunit inactivated influenza vaccine. The study's findings and limits: The study's authors posited that every seasonal influenza vaccination enlists few new T cells.

TCRdb re-called the RT-PCR reads with MiXCR, one entry per CDR3 protein. This sample yields 650,000 to 800,000 distinct CDR3 sequences, of which approximately 13% are seen a single time; 6.5% to 8.5% belongs to the top ten. Per germline, CDR1 MDHEN and CDR2 SYDVKM. Trimming cost V 0 bases and J 3 bases, with 11 bases left between them. This CDR3 is 15 amino acids long. This chain connects TRBV28 to TRBJ2-5; the D gene is possibly TRBD2 (6 bases). The source of this sequence is a man between 45 and 60 years old who received an inactivated influenza vaccine. The sequencing here drew on PBMCs from blood, taken approximately 15 days before vaccination. CDR3 nucleotides: TGTGCCAGCAGTTTATGGTCGGCGGGGAAAGAGACCCAGTACTTC. It translates to CASSLWSAGKETQYF.